What follows is one T cell receptor (beta chain) and its context. The sample belongs to a study of blood T cell repertoires in COVID-19. Overall study context: Spain, Italy and the United States supplied samples that represented acute and convalescent COVID-19. PBMCs, B-cell-depleted T cells, or T cells were the source of the cDNA or gDNA that made up the material.

Authors' processing steps: From reference gene primer amplification, estimates of nucleated cell counts were derived. Repertoires were generated with immunoSEQ multiplex PCR, while TCRdb's copy carries only in-frame clones and drops some. V and J calls plus clone size are reproduced from that table; the DNA served to infer D and trimming. The sample holds 150,000 to 200,000 clones, around 90% seen once. Germline CDR1 is SGHAT and CDR2 is FQNNGV. The CDR3 consists of 15 residues. V shed 5 bases and J 3 bases; nucleotides not matched to a gene: 5. The chain couples TRBV11-2 to TRBJ2-4; TRBD1 aligns across 9 bases. The receptor was isolated from a human donor in a cohort sampled during active COVID-19. The sample consisted of peripheral blood. DNA for the CDR3: TGTGCCAGCAGCAACAGGGGGCTCGGCAAAAACATTCAGTACTTC. Amino acid sequence: CASSNRGLGKNIQYF.